Listed here is a single T cell receptor beta chain. No antigen is known for it. After removal of 2 bases from V and 6 bases from J, the junction contained 6 bases not matched to a gene. The CDR3 sequence is 15 residues long. CDR1 and CDR2 from the germline V gene are LGHNT and FRNRAP. This table comes from immunoSEQ multiplex PCR, and its TCRdb copy is limited to in-frame clones, with some not included. The repertoire includes under 150,000 clones, more than 85% of them detected once, and roughly 5% sits in the top ten. The sample originates from a study of T cell responses to AZD1222 COVID-19 vaccine. The study, taken as a whole, reports: Females made up more of the donors, who were largely white British, and clonal diversity may have come out too low.

The sequencing used peripheral blood, collected on day 0 of AZD1222 vaccination. The TCR comes from an adult in good health. The genes are TRBV12-5 and TRBJ2-3, with 9 bases matching TRBD2. The CDR3 is CASGLNSGGWDTQYF. The DNA of the CDR3 is TGTGCTAGTGGTTTGAATAGCGGGGGATGGGATACGCAGTATTTT.